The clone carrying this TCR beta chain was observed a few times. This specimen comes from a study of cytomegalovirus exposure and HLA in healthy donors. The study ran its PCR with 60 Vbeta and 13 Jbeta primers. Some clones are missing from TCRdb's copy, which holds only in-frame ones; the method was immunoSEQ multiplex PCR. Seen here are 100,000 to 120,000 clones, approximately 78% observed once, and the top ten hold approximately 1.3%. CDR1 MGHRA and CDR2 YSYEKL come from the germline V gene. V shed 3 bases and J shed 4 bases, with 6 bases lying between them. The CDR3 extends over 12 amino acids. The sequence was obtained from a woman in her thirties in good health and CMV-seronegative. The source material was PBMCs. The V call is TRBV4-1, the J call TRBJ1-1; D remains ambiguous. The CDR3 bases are TGCGCCAGCAGCCAGAGAGGCACTGAAGCTTTCTTT. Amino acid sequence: CASSQRGTEAFF.